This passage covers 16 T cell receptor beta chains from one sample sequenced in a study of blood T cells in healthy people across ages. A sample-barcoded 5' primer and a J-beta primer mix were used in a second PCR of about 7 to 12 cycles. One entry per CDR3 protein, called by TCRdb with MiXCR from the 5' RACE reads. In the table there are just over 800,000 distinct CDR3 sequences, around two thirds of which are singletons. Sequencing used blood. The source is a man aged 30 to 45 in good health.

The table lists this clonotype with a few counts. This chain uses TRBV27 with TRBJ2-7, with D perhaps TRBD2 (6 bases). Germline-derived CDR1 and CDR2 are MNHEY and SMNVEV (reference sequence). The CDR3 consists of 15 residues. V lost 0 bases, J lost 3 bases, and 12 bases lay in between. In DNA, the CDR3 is TGTGCCAGCAGTTTATCGACTAGTCCAGGCTACGAGCAGTACTTC. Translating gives CASSLSTSPGYEQYF.

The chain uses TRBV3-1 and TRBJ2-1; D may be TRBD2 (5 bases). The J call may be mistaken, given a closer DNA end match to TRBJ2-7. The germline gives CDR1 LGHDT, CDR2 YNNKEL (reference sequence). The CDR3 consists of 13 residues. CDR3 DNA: TGTGCCAGCAGTCACCTAGAGGGCCACGAGCAGTACTTC. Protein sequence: CASSHLEGHEQYF.

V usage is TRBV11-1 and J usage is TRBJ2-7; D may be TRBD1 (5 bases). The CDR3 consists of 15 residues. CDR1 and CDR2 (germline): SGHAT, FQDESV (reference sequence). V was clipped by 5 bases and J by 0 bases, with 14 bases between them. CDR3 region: CASSPNTGHSYEQYF. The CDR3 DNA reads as TGTGCCAGCAGCCCCAATACCGGACACTCCTACGAGCAGTACTTC.

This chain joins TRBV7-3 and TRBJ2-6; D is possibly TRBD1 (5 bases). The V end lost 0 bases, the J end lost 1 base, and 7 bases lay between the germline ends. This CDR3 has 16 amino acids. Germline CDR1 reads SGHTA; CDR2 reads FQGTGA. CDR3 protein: CASSLTQGSGANVLTF. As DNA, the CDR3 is TGTGCCAGCAGCTTAACCCAGGGATCTGGGGCCAACGTCCTGACTTTC.

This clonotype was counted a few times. The CDR3 here is CASSRLTVRGQPQHF. The CDR3 DNA is TGTGCCAGCAGCAGATTGACTGTAAGAGGACAGCCCCAGCATTTT. The rearrangement links TRBV6-2 or TRBV6-3 to TRBJ1-5, with D uncertain. CDR1 and CDR2 (germline): MNHEY, SVGEGT. The CDR3 has 15 residues. Trimming took 6 bases from V and 7 from J, leaving 19 bases between them.

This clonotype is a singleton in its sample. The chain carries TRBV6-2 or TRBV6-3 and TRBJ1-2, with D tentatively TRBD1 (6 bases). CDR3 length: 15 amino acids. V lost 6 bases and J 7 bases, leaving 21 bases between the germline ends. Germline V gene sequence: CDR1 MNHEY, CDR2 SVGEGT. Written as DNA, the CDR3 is TGTGCCAGCAGCGTAATGAGTACAGGGATCCGTGGCTACACCTTC. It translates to CASSVMSTGIRGYTF.

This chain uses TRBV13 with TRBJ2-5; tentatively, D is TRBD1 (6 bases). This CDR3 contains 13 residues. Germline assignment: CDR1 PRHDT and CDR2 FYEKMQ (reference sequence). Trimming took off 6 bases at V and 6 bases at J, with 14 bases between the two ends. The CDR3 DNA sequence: TGTGCCAGCAGTTTGCTGGGGGCCAAGACCCAGTACTTC. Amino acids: CASSLLGAKTQYF.

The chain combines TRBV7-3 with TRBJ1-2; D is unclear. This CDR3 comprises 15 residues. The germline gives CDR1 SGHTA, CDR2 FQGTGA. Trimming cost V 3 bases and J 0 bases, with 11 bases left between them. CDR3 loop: CASSFGPNTNYGYTF. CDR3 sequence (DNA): TGTGCCAGCAGCTTCGGGCCAAATACTAACTATGGCTACACCTTC.

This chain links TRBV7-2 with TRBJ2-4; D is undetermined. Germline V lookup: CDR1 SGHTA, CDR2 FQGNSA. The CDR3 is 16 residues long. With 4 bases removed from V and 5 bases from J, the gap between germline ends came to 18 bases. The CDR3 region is CASSSGLLSVQNIQYF. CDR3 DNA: TGTGCCAGCAGCTCAGGCCTGTTGTCGGTGCAAAACATTCAGTACTTC. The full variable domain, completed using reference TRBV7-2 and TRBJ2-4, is GAGVSQSPSNKVTEKGKDVELRCDPISGHTALYWYRQSLGQGLEFLIYFQGNSAPDKSGLPSDRFSAERTGGSVSTLTIQRTQQEDSAVYLCASSSGLLSVQNIQYFGAGTRLSVL.

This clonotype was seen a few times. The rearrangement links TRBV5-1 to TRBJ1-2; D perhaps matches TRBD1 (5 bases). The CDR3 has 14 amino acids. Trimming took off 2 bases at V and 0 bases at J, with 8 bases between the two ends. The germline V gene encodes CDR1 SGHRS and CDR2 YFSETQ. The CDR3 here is CASSFDSTNYGYTF. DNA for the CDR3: TGCGCCAGCAGCTTCGACAGTACTAACTATGGCTACACCTTC. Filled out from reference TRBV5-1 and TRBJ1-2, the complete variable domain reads KAGVTQTPRYLIKTRGQQVTLSCSPISGHRSVSWYQQTPGQGLQFLFEYFSETQRNKGNFPGRFSGRQFSNSRSEMNVSTLELGDSALYLCASSFDSTNYGYTFGSGTRLTVV.

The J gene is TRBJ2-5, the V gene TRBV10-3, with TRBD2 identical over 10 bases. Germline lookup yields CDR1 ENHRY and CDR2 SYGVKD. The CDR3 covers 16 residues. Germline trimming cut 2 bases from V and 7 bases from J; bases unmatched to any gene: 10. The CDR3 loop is CAISEAQRGGQRTQYF. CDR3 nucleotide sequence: TGTGCCATCAGTGAGGCCCAGCGGGGGGGTCAAAGGACCCAGTACTTC.

The CDR3 is CASSYNRVETQYF. The CDR3 region has the DNA TGTGCCAGCAGTTACAACAGGGTAGAGACCCAGTACTTC. The chain uses TRBV6-5 and TRBJ2-5; tentatively, D is TRBD1 (6 bases). The CDR3 is 13 residues long. Germline values: CDR1 MNHEY, CDR2 SVGAGI. Trimming removed 2 bases from V and 4 bases from J, with 8 bases in between.

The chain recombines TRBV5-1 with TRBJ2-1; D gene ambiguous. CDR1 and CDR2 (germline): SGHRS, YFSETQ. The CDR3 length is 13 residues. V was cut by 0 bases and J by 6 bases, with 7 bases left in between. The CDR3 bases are TGCGCCAGCAGCTTGGCGGCTACCAATGAGCAGTTCTTC. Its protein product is CASSLAATNEQFF.

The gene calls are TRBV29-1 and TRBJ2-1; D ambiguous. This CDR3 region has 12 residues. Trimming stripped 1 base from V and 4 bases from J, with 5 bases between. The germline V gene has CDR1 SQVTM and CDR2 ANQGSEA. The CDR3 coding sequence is TGCAGCGTTGAAGCCGGATACAATGAGCAGTTCTTC. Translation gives CSVEAGYNEQFF.

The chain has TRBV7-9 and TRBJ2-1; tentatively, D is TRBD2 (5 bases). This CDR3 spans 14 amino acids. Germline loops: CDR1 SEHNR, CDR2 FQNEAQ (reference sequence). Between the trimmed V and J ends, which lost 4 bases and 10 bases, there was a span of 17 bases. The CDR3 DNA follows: TGTGCCAGCAGCTCACCAGAGGGATTCCGGGAGCAGTTCTTC. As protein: CASSSPEGFREQFF.

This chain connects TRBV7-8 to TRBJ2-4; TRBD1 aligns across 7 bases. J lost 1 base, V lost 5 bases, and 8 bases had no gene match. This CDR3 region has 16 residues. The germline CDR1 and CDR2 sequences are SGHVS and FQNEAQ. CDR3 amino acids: CASSDRTGGAKNIQYF. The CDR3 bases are TGTGCCAGCAGCGACCGGACAGGAGGCGCCAAAAACATTCAGTACTTC. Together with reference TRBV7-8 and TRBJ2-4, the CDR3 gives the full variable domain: GAGVSQSPRYKVAKRGQDVALRCDPISGHVSLFWYQQALGQGPEFLTYFQNEAQLDKSGLPSDRFFAERPEGSVSTLKIQRTQQEDSAVYLCASSDRTGGAKNIQYFGAGTRLSVL.